This T cell receptor beta chain is drawn from a study of T cell responses to AZD1222 COVID-19 vaccine. TCRdb keeps only in-frame clones here, not all; method: immunoSEQ multiplex PCR. Of 90,000 to 110,000 clones listed, roughly 88% are singletons. A note on this clone: Its antigen is still unknown.

Germline CDR1 is SGDLS and CDR2 is YYNGEE. This CDR3 comprises 16 residues. Trimming took 4 bases from V and 0 from J; bases not matched to a gene: 7. Findings of the study overall: Without day 14 samples, only post-peak T cell repertoires were studied. The donor group comprised mostly white British people and more females; the analysis possibly underestimated clonal diversity.

The source is an adult in good health. The chain couples TRBV9 to TRBJ1-3; 7 nucleotides agree with TRBD1. The specimen comprised peripheral blood, sampled on day 0 of AZD1222 vaccination. Here the CDR3 reads CASSPRQGISGNTIYF. CDR3 coding DNA: TGTGCCAGCAGCCCCAGACAGGGAATCTCTGGAAACACCATATATTTT.